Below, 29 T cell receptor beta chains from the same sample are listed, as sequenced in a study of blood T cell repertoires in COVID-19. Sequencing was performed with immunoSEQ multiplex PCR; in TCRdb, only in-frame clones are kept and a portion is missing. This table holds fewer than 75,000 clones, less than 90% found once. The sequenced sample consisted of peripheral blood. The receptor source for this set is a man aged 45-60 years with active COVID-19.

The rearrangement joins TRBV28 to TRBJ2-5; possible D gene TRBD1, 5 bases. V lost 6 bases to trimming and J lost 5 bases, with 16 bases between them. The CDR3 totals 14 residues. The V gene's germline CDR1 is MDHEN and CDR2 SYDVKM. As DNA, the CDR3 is TGTGCCAGCAGCCGCCCGACAGTCGCGGAGACCCAGTACTTC. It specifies CASSRPTVAETQYF.

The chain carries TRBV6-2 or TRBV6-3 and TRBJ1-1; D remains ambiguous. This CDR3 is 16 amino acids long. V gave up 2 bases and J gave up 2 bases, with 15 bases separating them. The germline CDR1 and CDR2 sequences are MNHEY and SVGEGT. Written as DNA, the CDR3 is TGTGCCAGCAGTTACGGGCAGGCCATAATAAACACTGAAGCTTTCTTT. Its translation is CASSYGQAIINTEAFF.

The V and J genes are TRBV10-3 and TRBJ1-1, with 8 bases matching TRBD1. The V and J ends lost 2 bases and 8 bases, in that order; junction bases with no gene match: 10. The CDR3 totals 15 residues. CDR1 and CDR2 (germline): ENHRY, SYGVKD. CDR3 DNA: TGTGCCATCAGTGAGGGACAGGGCACCCGAGTAGAAGCTTTCTTT. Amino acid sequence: CAISEGQGTRVEAFF.

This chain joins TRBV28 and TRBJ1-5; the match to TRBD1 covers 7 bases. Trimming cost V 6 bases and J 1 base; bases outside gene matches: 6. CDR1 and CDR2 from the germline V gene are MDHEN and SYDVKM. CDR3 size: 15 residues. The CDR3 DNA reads TGTGCCAGCAGAATTCCGGGACAGAGCAATCAGCCCCAGCATTTT. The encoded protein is CASRIPGQSNQPQHF.

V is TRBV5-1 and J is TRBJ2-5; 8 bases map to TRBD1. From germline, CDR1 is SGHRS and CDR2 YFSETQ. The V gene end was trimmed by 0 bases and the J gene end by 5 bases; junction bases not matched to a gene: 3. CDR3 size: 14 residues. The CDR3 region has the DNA TGCGCCAGCAGCTTGGCAGGGGGCAGGGAGACCCAGTACTTC. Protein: CASSLAGGRETQYF. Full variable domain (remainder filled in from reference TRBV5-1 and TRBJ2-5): KAGVTQTPRYLIKTRGQQVTLSCSPISGHRSVSWYQQTPGQGLQFLFEYFSETQRNKGNFPGRFSGRQFSNSRSEMNVSTLELGDSALYLCASSLAGGRETQYFGPGTRLLVL.

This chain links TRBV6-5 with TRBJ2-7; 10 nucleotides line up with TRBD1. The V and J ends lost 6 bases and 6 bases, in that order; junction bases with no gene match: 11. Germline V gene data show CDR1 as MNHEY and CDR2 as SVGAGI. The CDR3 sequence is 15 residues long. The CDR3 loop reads CASREDRGGVGEQYF. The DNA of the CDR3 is TGTGCCAGCAGAGAGGACAGGGGGGGGGTAGGCGAGCAGTACTTC.

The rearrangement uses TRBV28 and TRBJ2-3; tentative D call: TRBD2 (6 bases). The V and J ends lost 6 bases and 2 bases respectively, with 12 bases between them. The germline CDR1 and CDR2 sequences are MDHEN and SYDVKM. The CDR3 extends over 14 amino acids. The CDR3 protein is CASSSGTYTDTQYF. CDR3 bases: TGTGCCAGCAGCTCAGGGACTTACACAGATACGCAGTATTTT.

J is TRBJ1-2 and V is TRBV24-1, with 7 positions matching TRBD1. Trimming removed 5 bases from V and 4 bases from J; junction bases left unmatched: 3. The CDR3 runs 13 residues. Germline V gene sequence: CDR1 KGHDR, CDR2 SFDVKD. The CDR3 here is CATSGQGGYGYTF. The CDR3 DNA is TGTGCCACCAGTGGACAGGGCGGCTATGGCTACACCTTC.

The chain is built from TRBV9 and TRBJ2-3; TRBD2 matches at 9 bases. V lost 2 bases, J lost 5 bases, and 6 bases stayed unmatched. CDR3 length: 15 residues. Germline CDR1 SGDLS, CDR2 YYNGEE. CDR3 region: CASSVRRGGRDTQYF. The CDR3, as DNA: TGTGCCAGCAGCGTTAGGCGGGGGGGCAGAGATACGCAGTATTTT. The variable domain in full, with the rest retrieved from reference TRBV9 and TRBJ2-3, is DSGVTQTPKHLITATGQRVTLRCSPRSGDLSVYWYQQSLDQGLQFLIQYYNGEERAKGNILERFSAQQFPDLHSELNLSSLELGDSALYFCASSVRRGGRDTQYFGPGTRLTVL.

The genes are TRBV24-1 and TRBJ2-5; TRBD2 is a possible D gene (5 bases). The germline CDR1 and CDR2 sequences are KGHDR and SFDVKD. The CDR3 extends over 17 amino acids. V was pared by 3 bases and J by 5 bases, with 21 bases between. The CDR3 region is CATSDPGGTGPTETQYF. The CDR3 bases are TGTGCCACCAGTGATCCCGGAGGCACCGGGCCCACGGAGACCCAGTACTTC.

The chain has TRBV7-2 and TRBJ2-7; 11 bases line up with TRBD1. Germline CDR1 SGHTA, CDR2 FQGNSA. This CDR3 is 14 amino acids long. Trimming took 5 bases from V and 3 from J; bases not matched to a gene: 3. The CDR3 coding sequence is TGTGCCAGCAGCCGGGACAGGGGGGACTACGAGCAGTACTTC. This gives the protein CASSRDRGDYEQYF.

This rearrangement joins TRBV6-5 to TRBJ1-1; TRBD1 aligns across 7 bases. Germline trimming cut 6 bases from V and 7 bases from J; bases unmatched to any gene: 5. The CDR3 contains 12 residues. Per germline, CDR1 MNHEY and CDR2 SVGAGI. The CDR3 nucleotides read TGTGCCAGCAGCCACCGACAGGGTGAAGCTTTCTTT. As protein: CASSHRQGEAFF.

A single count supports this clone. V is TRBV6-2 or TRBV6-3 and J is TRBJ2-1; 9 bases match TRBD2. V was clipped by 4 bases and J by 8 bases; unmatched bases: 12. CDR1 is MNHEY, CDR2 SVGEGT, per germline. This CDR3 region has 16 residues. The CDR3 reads CASSSDSGSGGDEQFF. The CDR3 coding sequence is TGTGCCAGCAGTTCCGATAGCGGGAGTGGTGGCGATGAGCAGTTCTTC.

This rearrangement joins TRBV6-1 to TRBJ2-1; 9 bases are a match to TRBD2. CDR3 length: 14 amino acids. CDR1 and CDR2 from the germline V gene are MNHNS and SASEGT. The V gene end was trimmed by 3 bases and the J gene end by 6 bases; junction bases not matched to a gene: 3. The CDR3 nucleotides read TGTGCCAGCAGTGACGCGGGGGGGGTCAATGAGCAGTTCTTC. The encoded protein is CASSDAGGVNEQFF.

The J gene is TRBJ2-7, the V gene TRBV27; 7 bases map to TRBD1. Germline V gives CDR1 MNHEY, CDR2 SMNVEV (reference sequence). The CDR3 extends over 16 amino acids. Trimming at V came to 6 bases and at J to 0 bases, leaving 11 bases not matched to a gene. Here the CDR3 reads CASSLIGTVDSYEQYF. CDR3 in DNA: TGTGCCAGCAGCCTAATTGGGACAGTGGACTCCTACGAGCAGTACTTC.

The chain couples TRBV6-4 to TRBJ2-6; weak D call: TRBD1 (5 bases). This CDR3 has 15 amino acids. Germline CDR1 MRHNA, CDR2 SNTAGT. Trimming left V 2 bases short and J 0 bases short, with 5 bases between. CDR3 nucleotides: TGTGCCAGCAGTGACAGGGGCTCTGGGGCCAACGTCCTGACTTTC. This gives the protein CASSDRGSGANVLTF.

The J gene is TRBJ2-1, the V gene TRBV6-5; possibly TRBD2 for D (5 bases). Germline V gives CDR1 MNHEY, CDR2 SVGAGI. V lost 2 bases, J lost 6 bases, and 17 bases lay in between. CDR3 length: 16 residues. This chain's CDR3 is CASSYGPALGGNEQFF. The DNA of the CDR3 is TGTGCCAGCAGTTACGGCCCAGCCCTCGGAGGCAATGAGCAGTTCTTC.

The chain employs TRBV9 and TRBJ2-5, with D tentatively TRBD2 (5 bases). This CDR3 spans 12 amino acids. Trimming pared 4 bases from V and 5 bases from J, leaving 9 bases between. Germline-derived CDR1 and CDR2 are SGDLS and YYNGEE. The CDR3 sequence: CASSYTGETQYF. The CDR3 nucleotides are TGTGCCAGCAGCTACACGGGGGAGACCCAGTACTTC.

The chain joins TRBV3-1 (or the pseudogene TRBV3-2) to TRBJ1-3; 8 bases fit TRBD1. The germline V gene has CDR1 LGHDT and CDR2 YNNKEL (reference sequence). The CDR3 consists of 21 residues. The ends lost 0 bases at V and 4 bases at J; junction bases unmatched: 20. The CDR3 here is CASSQERCGQGSLLLGNTIYF. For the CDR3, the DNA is TGTGCCAGCAGCCAAGAGAGATGTGGACAGGGAAGCCTGCTTTTGGGAAACACCATATATTTT.

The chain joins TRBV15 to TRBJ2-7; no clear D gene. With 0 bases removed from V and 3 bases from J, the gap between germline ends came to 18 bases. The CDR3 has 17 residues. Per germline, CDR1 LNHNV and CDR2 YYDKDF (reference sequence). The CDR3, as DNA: TGTGCCACCAGCAGAGATCCGCCTCAGACTGTTAGCTACGAGCAGTACTTC. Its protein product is CATSRDPPQTVSYEQYF.

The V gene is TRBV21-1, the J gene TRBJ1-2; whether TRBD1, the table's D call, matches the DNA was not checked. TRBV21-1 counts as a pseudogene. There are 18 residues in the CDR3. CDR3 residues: CASSKDGPIGQGWYGYTF. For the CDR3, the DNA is TGTGCCAGCAGCAAGGATGGTCCGATCGGACAGGGATGGTATGGCTACACCTTC.

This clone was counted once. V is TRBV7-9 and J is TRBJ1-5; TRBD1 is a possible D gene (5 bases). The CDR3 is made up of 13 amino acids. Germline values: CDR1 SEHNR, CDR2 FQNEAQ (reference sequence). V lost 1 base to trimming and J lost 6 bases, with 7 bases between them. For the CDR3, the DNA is TGTGCCAGCAGCTTAGGCAGGGCTCAGCCCCAGCATTTT. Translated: CASSLGRAQPQHF.

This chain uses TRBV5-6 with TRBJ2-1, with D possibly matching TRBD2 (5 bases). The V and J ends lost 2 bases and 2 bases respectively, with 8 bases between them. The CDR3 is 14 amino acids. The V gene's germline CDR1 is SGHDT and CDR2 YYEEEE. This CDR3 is CASSFPGTYNEQFF. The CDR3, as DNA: TGTGCCAGCAGCTTCCCGGGAACCTACAATGAGCAGTTCTTC.

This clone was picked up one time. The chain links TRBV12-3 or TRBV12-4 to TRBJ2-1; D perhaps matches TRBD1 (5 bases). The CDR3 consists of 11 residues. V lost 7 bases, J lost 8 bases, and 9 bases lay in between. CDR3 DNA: TGTGCCAGCACCCAGGGCTATGAGCAGTTCTTC. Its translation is CASTQGYEQFF.

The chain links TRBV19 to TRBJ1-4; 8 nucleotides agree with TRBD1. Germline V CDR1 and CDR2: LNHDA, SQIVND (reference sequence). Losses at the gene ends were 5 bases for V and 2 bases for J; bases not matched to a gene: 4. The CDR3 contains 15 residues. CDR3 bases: TGTGCCAGTAGTTCCGGACAGGGTACTAATGAAAAACTGTTTTTT. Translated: CASSSGQGTNEKLFF.

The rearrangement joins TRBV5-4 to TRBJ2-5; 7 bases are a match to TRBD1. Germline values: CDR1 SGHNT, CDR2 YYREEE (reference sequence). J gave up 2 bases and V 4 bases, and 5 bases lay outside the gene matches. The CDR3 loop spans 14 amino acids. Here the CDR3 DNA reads TGTGCCAGCAGCCTTAGACAGGGACAAGAGACCCAGTACTTC. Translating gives CASSLRQGQETQYF.

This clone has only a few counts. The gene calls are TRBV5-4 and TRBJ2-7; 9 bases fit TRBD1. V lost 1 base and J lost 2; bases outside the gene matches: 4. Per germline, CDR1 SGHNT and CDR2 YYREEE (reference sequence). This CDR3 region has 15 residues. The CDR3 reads CASSLPGQGPYEQYF. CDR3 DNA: TGTGCCAGCAGCTTGCCGGGACAGGGCCCCTACGAGCAGTACTTC.

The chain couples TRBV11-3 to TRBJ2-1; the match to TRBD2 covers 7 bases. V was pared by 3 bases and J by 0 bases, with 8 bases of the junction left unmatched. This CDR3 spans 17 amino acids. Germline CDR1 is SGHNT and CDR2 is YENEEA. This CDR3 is CASSFRGTTSSYNEQFF. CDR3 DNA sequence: TGTGCCAGCAGCTTTCGCGGGACTACCAGCTCCTACAATGAGCAGTTCTTC.

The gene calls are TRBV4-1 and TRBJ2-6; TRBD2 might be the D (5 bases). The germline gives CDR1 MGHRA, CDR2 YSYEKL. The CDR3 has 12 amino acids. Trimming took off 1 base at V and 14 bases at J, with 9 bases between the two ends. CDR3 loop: CASSQVGLFLTF. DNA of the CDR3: TGCGCCAGCAGCCAAGTCGGACTGTTCCTGACTTTC.